The rows below give T cell receptor beta chains drawn from one sample of a study of T cell responses to AZD1222 COVID-19 vaccine. Profiling relied on immunoSEQ multiplex PCR, and the TCRdb table lists in-frame clones only, not all of them. Here the sample spans roughly 96,000 clones, approximately 90% being singletons. Sample: peripheral blood, taken on day 0 of AZD1222 vaccination. The receptors were sampled from an adult in good health. CDR3s include the opening cysteine and the closing phenylalanine or tryptophan. The order of the fields is V gene, J gene, clone size, D gene, CDR3 protein, CDR3 DNA. A D gene is named only where the DNA matches it firmly. Clone size, where shown, is once, few, many, or a class for clones that have expanded.

v_call: TRBV7-2
j_call: TRBJ1-3
clone_size: -
d_call: -
cdr3_aa: CASSLGPRSGNTIYF
cdr3_nt: TGTGCCAGCAGCTTAGGCCCCCGCTCTGGAAACACCATATATTTT

v_call: TRBV29-1
j_call: TRBJ2-1
clone_size: once
d_call: -
cdr3_aa: CSVEGIADTSSYNEQFF
cdr3_nt: TGCAGCGTTGAGGGTATCGCGGATACTAGCTCCTACAATGAGCAGTTCTTC

v_call: TRBV6-1
j_call: TRBJ1-2
clone_size: -
d_call: -
cdr3_aa: CASSEIRDYGYTF
cdr3_nt: TGTGCCAGCAGTGAAATTAGGGACTATGGCTACACCTTC

v_call: TRBV18
j_call: TRBJ2-4
clone_size: -
d_call: TRBD2
cdr3_aa: CASSPYWTSGAKNIQYF
cdr3_nt: TGTGCCAGCTCACCCTACTGGACTAGCGGGGCCAAAAACATTCAGTACTTC

v_call: TRBV27
j_call: TRBJ1-2
clone_size: -
d_call: TRBD1
cdr3_aa: CASSLEDRVNYGYTF
cdr3_nt: TGTGCCAGCAGTTTGGAGGACAGGGTTAACTATGGCTACACCTTC

v_call: TRBV27
j_call: TRBJ2-3
clone_size: -
d_call: -
cdr3_aa: CASSFGLFRTDTQYF
cdr3_nt: TGTGCCAGCAGTTTTGGACTCTTCCGAACAGATACGCAGTATTTT

v_call: TRBV3-1/TRBV3-2
j_call: TRBJ2-7
clone_size: -
d_call: -
cdr3_aa: CASSPGGGYEQYF
cdr3_nt: TGTGCCAGCAGCCCAGGCGGAGGATACGAGCAGTACTTC

v_call: TRBV5-8
j_call: TRBJ2-3
clone_size: -
d_call: TRBD2
cdr3_aa: CASSLGVDQRGTDTQYF
cdr3_nt: TGTGCCAGCAGCTTGGGGGTTGATCAGCGGGGTACAGATACGCAGTATTTT

v_call: TRBV5-1
j_call: TRBJ1-1
clone_size: -
d_call: -
cdr3_aa: CASSLGTHTEAFF
cdr3_nt: TGCGCCAGCAGCTTGGGGACTCACACTGAAGCTTTCTTT

v_call: TRBV19
j_call: TRBJ1-6
clone_size: -
d_call: TRBD1
cdr3_aa: CASSGGTGGEPLLPLHF
cdr3_nt: TGTGCCAGTAGTGGCGGGACAGGGGGAGAGCCCCTACTGCCCCTCCACTTT

v_call: TRBV2
j_call: TRBJ1-4
clone_size: -
d_call: TRBD1
cdr3_aa: CASSYQGQGGEKLFF
cdr3_nt: TGTGCCAGCAGTTACCAGGGACAGGGGGGTGAAAAACTGTTTTTT

v_call: TRBV18
j_call: TRBJ2-2
clone_size: -
d_call: -
cdr3_aa: CASSPVGSTELFF
cdr3_nt: TGTGCCAGCTCACCCGTAGGGTCGACAGAGCTGTTTTTT

v_call: TRBV18
j_call: TRBJ1-6
clone_size: -
d_call: -
cdr3_aa: CASSPRDNSPLHF
cdr3_nt: TGTGCCAGCTCACCACGCGATAATTCACCCCTCCACTTT

v_call: TRBV30
j_call: TRBJ2-1
clone_size: -
d_call: -
cdr3_aa: CAWSPQKYEQFF
cdr3_nt: TGTGCCTGGAGCCCTCAAAAGTATGAGCAGTTCTTC

v_call: TRBV7-2
j_call: TRBJ2-3
clone_size: once
d_call: -
cdr3_aa: CASSLMSGHSTDTQYF
cdr3_nt: TGTGCCAGCAGTCTTATGTCGGGACATAGCACAGATACGCAGTATTTT

v_call: TRBV27
j_call: TRBJ2-2
clone_size: -
d_call: TRBD2
cdr3_aa: CASRGFGGSNTGELFF
cdr3_nt: TGTGCCAGCAGGGGCTTCGGGGGGTCGAACACCGGGGAGCTGTTTTTT

v_call: TRBV11-3
j_call: TRBJ2-3
clone_size: -
d_call: -
cdr3_aa: CASSLEGTSTDTQYF
cdr3_nt: TGTGCCAGCAGCTTAGAGGGGACTAGCACAGATACGCAGTATTTT

v_call: TRBV19
j_call: TRBJ1-1
clone_size: -
d_call: -
cdr3_aa: CASSLTRGTEAFF
cdr3_nt: TGTGCCAGTAGCCTGACACGGGGAACTGAAGCTTTCTTT

v_call: TRBV4-2
j_call: TRBJ1-2
clone_size: -
d_call: -
cdr3_aa: CASSQGLPAGGIGGYTF
cdr3_nt: TGTGCCAGCAGCCAGGGACTCCCGGCGGGGGGCATAGGTGGCTACACCTTC

v_call: TRBV5-5
j_call: TRBJ1-6
clone_size: -
d_call: -
cdr3_aa: CASSLASGEVYSPLHF
cdr3_nt: TGTGCCAGCAGCTTGGCGTCAGGGGAAGTCTACTCACCCCTCCACTTT

v_call: TRBV6-7
j_call: TRBJ2-2
clone_size: -
d_call: -
cdr3_aa: CASLRAENTGELFF
cdr3_nt: TGTGCCAGTCTCCGGGCGGAGAACACCGGGGAGCTGTTTTTT

v_call: TRBV20-1
j_call: TRBJ2-2
clone_size: -
d_call: -
cdr3_aa: CSASRQGVTGELFF
cdr3_nt: TGCAGTGCTAGTAGGCAGGGTGTCACCGGGGAGCTGTTTTTT

v_call: TRBV7-2
j_call: TRBJ1-1
clone_size: -
d_call: -
cdr3_aa: CASSIPGRGTEAFF
cdr3_nt: TGTGCCAGCAGCATTCCGGGACGAGGGACTGAAGCTTTCTTT

v_call: TRBV6-1
j_call: TRBJ1-3
clone_size: -
d_call: -
cdr3_aa: CASSESGASGNTIYF
cdr3_nt: TGTGCCAGCAGTGAGTCAGGGGCTTCTGGAAACACCATATATTTT

v_call: TRBV13
j_call: TRBJ1-1
clone_size: -
d_call: -
cdr3_aa: CASSSIGIGRDGTEAFF
cdr3_nt: TGTGCCAGCAGCTCAATAGGTATCGGCAGGGACGGCACTGAAGCTTTCTTT

v_call: TRBV2
j_call: TRBJ1-6
clone_size: -
d_call: -
cdr3_aa: CASSAPNSPLHF
cdr3_nt: TGTGCCAGCAGTGCCCCTAATTCACCCCTCCACTTT

v_call: TRBV7-9
j_call: TRBJ1-6
clone_size: -
d_call: -
cdr3_aa: CASSTPGRSRNSPLHF
cdr3_nt: TGTGCCAGCAGCACCCCGGGTCGGAGTAGAAATTCACCCCTCCACTTT

v_call: TRBV6-5
j_call: TRBJ2-3
clone_size: -
d_call: -
cdr3_aa: CASSYRGRATDTQYF
cdr3_nt: TGTGCCAGCAGTTACCGGGGCAGGGCCACAGATACGCAGTATTTT